The 26 T cell receptor beta chains below come from one sample, sequenced in a study of blood T cells in healthy people across ages. With a J-beta primer mix and a sample-barcoded 5' primer, a second PCR ran roughly 6 to 11 cycles. One entry per CDR3 protein, called by TCRdb with MiXCR from the 5' RACE reads. The data contain around 1.5 million distinct CDR3 sequences, 30% to 40% of them seen just once; the ten biggest clones take up about 11%. The specimen was blood. Receptors originate from a woman aged 30 to 39 in good health.

This clonotype was seen a handful of times. The J gene is TRBJ1-5, the V gene TRBV15; D gene uncertain. Looked up from germline, CDR1 is LNHNV and CDR2 is YYDKDF (reference sequence). The CDR3 extends over 14 amino acids. Trimming stripped 5 bases from V and 3 bases from J, with 11 bases between. CDR3 in DNA: TGTGCCACCAGCCCTGAAGGGCTCAATCAGCCCCAGCATTTT. Residues: CATSPEGLNQPQHF.

This clonotype has only a few counts. As DNA, the CDR3 is TGTGCCAGCAGCTTAGATAGTACAGGGCGAGAGACCCAGTACTTC. Amino acids: CASSLDSTGRETQYF. The rearrangement joins TRBV11-2 to TRBJ2-5; a weak D match, TRBD1 (6 bases). CDR1 is SGHAT, CDR2 FQNNGV, per germline. Deletions cut 0 bases from V and 4 bases from J, with 12 bases between. The CDR3 spans 15 residues.

This clonotype was counted between two and nine times. The rearrangement links TRBV5-6 to TRBJ2-1, with D tentatively TRBD2 (5 bases). This CDR3 has 14 residues. CDR1 SGHDT and CDR2 YYEEEE come from the germline V gene. V lost 4 bases and J 15 bases, leaving 23 bases between the germline ends. The DNA of the CDR3 is TGTGCCAGCAGCCGAGACTTTGGACTGGAGCAGGCGTTCTTC. This translates into CASSRDFGLEQAFF.

A note on this clonotype: The CDR3 end shows no conserved phenylalanine or tryptophan, and so a read error is likely. The chain uses TRBV5-6 and TRBJ2-5, with TRBD1 as a possible D gene (6 bases). V dropped 5 bases and J dropped 3 bases, with 8 bases sitting between them. This CDR3 has 12 residues. Per the germline V gene, CDR1 is SGHDT and CDR2 is YYEEEE. CDR3 residues: CASSRTEETQYV. As DNA, the CDR3 is TGTGCCAGCAGTAGGACAGAAGAGACCCAGTACGTC.

The chain recombines TRBV2 with TRBJ2-5; 7 nucleotides match TRBD2. J was trimmed by 11 bases and V by 3 bases; bases with no gene match: 9. The germline CDR1 and CDR2 sequences are SNHLY and FYNNEI. The CDR3 consists of 13 residues. CDR3 coding DNA: TGTGCCAGCAGTGAGTTTGATCCGGGACTACAGTACTTC. Residues: CASSEFDPGLQYF.

The chain joins TRBV5-1 to TRBJ1-1, with 8 nucleotides matching TRBD1. The CDR3 sequence is 17 residues long. V shed 4 bases, J shed 0 bases, and the junction held 11 bases outside the gene matches. The germline V gene has CDR1 SGHRS and CDR2 YFSETQ. The CDR3 reads CASSPTWRTGMNTEAFF. CDR3 DNA: TGCGCCAGCAGCCCCACCTGGAGGACAGGGATGAACACTGAAGCTTTCTTT.

This chain links TRBV30 with TRBJ2-5; 15 nucleotides line up with TRBD2. Germline CDR1 reads GTSNPN; CDR2 reads SVGIG (reference sequence). Trimming at V came to 3 bases and at J to 5 bases, leaving 16 bases not matched to a gene. The CDR3 runs 19 residues. The CDR3 spells CAWSATRTSGGARSETQYF. CDR3 nucleotide sequence: TGTGCCTGGAGCGCGACCAGGACTAGCGGGGGGGCGAGGTCGGAGACCCAGTACTTC. Full variable domain (rest looked up from reference TRBV30 and TRBJ2-5): SQTIHQWPATLVQPVGSPLSLECTVEGTSNPNLYWYRQAAGRGLQLLFYSVGIGQISSEVPQNLSASRPQDRQFILSSKKLLLSDSGFYLCAWSATRTSGGARSETQYFGPGTRLLVL.

In its sample, this clonotype was seen a few times. The V call is TRBV24-1, the J call TRBJ1-2; 8 bases map to TRBD1. From germline, CDR1 is KGHDR and CDR2 SFDVKD. J lost 8 bases, V lost 4 bases, and 8 bases had no gene match. There are 14 residues in the CDR3. CDR3 in amino acids: CATSDDRQGRGYTF. The CDR3 region has the DNA TGTGCCACCAGTGACGACCGACAGGGGAGAGGCTACACCTTC.

This clonotype was seen only a few times. The genes are TRBV11-2 and TRBJ2-5; TRBD1 aligns across 9 bases. Germline trimming cut 5 bases from V and 2 bases from J; bases unmatched to any gene: 9. The CDR3 length is 16 residues. Germline CDR1 SGHAT, CDR2 FQNNGV. CDR3 in DNA: TGTGCCAGCAGCCAGCCCGGGACAGGGTGGCAAGAGACCCAGTACTTC. This gives the protein CASSQPGTGWQETQYF. Variable domain in full (rest from reference TRBV11-2 and TRBJ2-5): EAGVAQSPRYKIIEKRQSVAFWCNPISGHATLYWYQQILGQGPKLLIQFQNNGVVDDSQLPKDRFSAERLKGVDSTLKIQPAKLEDSAVYLCASSQPGTGWQETQYFGPGTRLLVL.

This clonotype was recorded a few times. V usage is TRBV7-9 and J usage is TRBJ2-7; 9 bases line up with TRBD1. Germline-derived CDR1 and CDR2 are SEHNR and FQNEAQ (reference sequence). Trimming cost V 4 bases and J 5 bases; bases outside gene matches: 6. There are 14 residues in the CDR3. For the CDR3, the DNA is TGTGCCAGCAGCTCGGGACAGGGCAAACACGAGCAGTACTTC. Amino acid sequence: CASSSGQGKHEQYF.

The chain recombines TRBV7-9 with TRBJ1-2; D is unclear. CDR1 and CDR2 from the germline V gene are SEHNR and FQNEAQ (reference sequence). The CDR3 has 14 amino acids. V shed 1 base and J shed 6 bases, with 12 bases lying between them. The CDR3 region has the DNA TGTGCCAGCAGCTTAGATTTCAGAAAAAATGGCTACACCTTC. It yields the protein CASSLDFRKNGYTF.

The chain couples TRBV4-1 to TRBJ1-1; possibly TRBD1 for D (6 bases). V was clipped by 4 bases and J by 5 bases, with 20 bases between them. The V gene's germline CDR1 is MGHRA and CDR2 YSYEKL. The CDR3 extends over 16 amino acids. The CDR3 loop is CASSRWGQGRRTEAFF. Here the CDR3 DNA reads TGCGCCAGCAGCCGCTGGGGGCAGGGCCGACGAACTGAAGCTTTCTTT.

This clonotype is a singleton in its sample. This rearrangement joins TRBV18 to TRBJ2-6; 12 nucleotides match TRBD2. The CDR3 contains 18 residues. The trim removed 3 bases at V and 4 bases at J, leaving 7 bases unmatched. Germline V CDR1 and CDR2: KGHSH, LQKENI. The DNA for the CDR3 is TGTGCCAGCTCACCCGGACTAGCGGGAATCTCCGGGGCCAACGTCCTGACTTTC. Translating gives CASSPGLAGISGANVLTF.

This clonotype appeared many times. V usage is TRBV12-3 or TRBV12-4 and J usage is TRBJ1-6; D is ambiguous. The CDR3 is 15 residues long. Trimming removed 1 base from V and 7 bases from J, with 11 bases in between. The CDR3 loop is CASSLEGMGNSPLHF. CDR3 nucleotide sequence: TGTGCCAGCAGTTTAGAGGGCATGGGGAATTCACCCCTCCACTTT.

This chain links TRBV7-6 with TRBJ2-3, with TRBD1 as a possible D gene (5 bases). This CDR3 region has 16 residues. The V end lost 2 bases, the J end lost 2 bases, and 14 bases lay between the germline ends. Germline V gives CDR1 SGHVS, CDR2 FNYEAQ. The CDR3 DNA sequence: TGTGCCAGCAGCTTATTTCTGGGGCCAGACACAGATACGCAGTATTTT. Protein product: CASSLFLGPDTDTQYF.

In its sample, this clonotype was seen a few times. The chain carries TRBV28 and TRBJ2-1; D is possibly TRBD1 or TRBD2 (7 bases each). The CDR3 has 17 amino acids. Germline-derived CDR1 and CDR2 are MDHEN and SYDVKM. The V end lost 5 bases, the J end lost 5 bases, and 22 bases lay between the germline ends. CDR3 amino acids: CASSLTTGATSDNEQFF. The CDR3 DNA reads as TGTGCCAGCAGTCTGACTACAGGGGCTACTAGCGACAATGAGCAGTTCTTC.

CDR3 amino acids: CASSPVYRDRTEAFF. Here the CDR3 DNA reads TGCGCCAGCAGCCCCGTCTACAGGGATCGCACTGAAGCTTTCTTT. The chain couples TRBV4-1 to TRBJ1-1; possibly TRBD1 for D (6 bases). Trimming left V 4 bases short and J 4 bases short, with 16 bases between. Germline V lookup: CDR1 MGHRA, CDR2 YSYEKL. This CDR3 is 15 amino acids long.

The chain joins TRBV7-3 to TRBJ2-1; 10 nucleotides agree with TRBD2. CDR1 is SGHTA and CDR2 is FQGTGA in the germline V gene. The CDR3 totals 18 residues. V shed 3 bases, J shed 4 bases, and the junction held 12 bases outside the gene matches. Here the CDR3 reads CASSFSIDGSGGYNEQFF. The CDR3, as DNA: TGTGCCAGCAGCTTCTCAATCGACGGTAGCGGGGGGTACAATGAGCAGTTCTTC.

The rearrangement joins TRBV24-1 to TRBJ1-2; D is ambiguous. There are 11 residues in the CDR3. The ends were cut back, 5 bases at V and 7 bases at J, with 7 bases in the middle. Germline CDR1 reads KGHDR; CDR2 reads SFDVKD. This chain's CDR3 is CATSGPSGYTF. The CDR3 DNA reads as TGTGCCACCAGTGGCCCTTCTGGCTACACCTTC.

Comments on this clonotype: One end of the junction does not line up with germline, which may come from a read error. The chain recombines TRBV13 with TRBJ2-6; TRBD2 might be the D (6 bases). The CDR3 is 16 residues long. Germline V gives CDR1 PRHDT, CDR2 FYEKMQ (reference sequence). The CDR3 here is CVSSQKAGPGANVLTF. CDR3 DNA sequence: TGTGTCAGCAGCCAGAAGGCGGGGCCTGGGGCCAACGTCCTGACTTTC.

This clonotype was counted between two and nine times. The chain joins TRBV6-5 to TRBJ1-1; perhaps TRBD1 as D (5 bases). This CDR3 has 15 residues. Trimming took off 6 bases at V and 0 bases at J, with 14 bases between the two ends. CDR1 and CDR2 from the germline V gene are MNHEY and SVGAGI. The CDR3 nucleotides are TGTGCCAGCAGGCCAGGGATCAAGATGAACACTGAAGCTTTCTTT. Protein sequence: CASRPGIKMNTEAFF.

The V gene is TRBV20-1, the J gene TRBJ1-2; 7 positions agree with TRBD1. The V gene end was trimmed by 6 bases and the J gene end by 4 bases; junction bases not matched to a gene: 8. CDR1 and CDR2 (germline): DFQATT, SNEGSKA (reference sequence). The CDR3 has 13 residues. The CDR3: CSAPGTASYGYTF. CDR3 nucleotides: TGCAGTGCGCCCGGGACAGCTAGCTATGGCTACACCTTC.

This clonotype was observed a single time. The chain carries TRBV15 and TRBJ2-7; possibly TRBD2 for D (5 bases). The length of the CDR3 is 15 residues. V was pared by 0 bases and J by 1 base, with 10 bases between. Germline CDR1 reads LNHNV; CDR2 reads YYDKDF (reference sequence). The chain's CDR3 is CATSRELEASYEQYF. The CDR3, as DNA: TGTGCCACCAGCAGAGAATTGGAGGCTTCCTACGAGCAGTACTTC.

The table lists this clonotype with a few counts. The chain employs TRBV20-1 and TRBJ2-7, with 8 bases that match TRBD2. The CDR3 extends over 11 amino acids. V was clipped by 7 bases and J by 5 bases; unmatched bases: 4. Germline CDR1 reads DFQATT; CDR2 reads SNEGSKA (reference sequence). The CDR3 region is CSVSGNHEQYF. CDR3 nucleotide sequence: TGCAGTGTTAGCGGGAACCACGAGCAGTACTTC.

This clonotype was seen only once. It may be a read error: a sequence one base away is much more abundant. The chain uses TRBV5-1 and TRBJ2-6, with D possibly matching TRBD1 (6 bases). This CDR3 contains 17 residues. Germline V gene lookup returns CDR1 SGHRS and CDR2 YFSETQ. This CDR3 is CTSTFGVGASGANVLTF. In DNA, the CDR3 is TGCACCAGCACCTTTGGAGTGGGGGCGTCTGGGGCCAACGTCCTGACTTTC.

This clonotype was seen more than once but under ten times. This chain uses TRBV11-3 with TRBJ2-5; 10 bases align to TRBD1. J lost 5 bases, V lost 2 bases, and 8 bases had no gene match. Germline CDR1 SGHNT, CDR2 YENEEA. The CDR3 is made up of 16 amino acids. The CDR3 region has the DNA TGTGCCAGCAGCTTACGGAGACAGGGGGCCTCGGAGACCCAGTACTTC. This gives the protein CASSLRRQGASETQYF.